The clone carrying this T cell receptor (beta chain) has just a few counts. Antigen: not known. The record originates from a study of T-cell reconstitution after alpha-beta-depleted transplantation in children. Whole-study results and caveats: Diversity and T-cell counts at one year after transplant derived mostly from new T cells.

CDR3 length: 16 amino acids. Germline V gene sequence: CDR1 DFQATT, CDR2 SNEGSKA (reference sequence). V shed 0 bases and J shed 4 bases, with 15 bases lying between them. Unique molecular identifiers were used to barcode this TCRbeta library. TCRdb processed the PCR reads anew with MiXCR; each CDR3 protein has one entry. The table includes hundreds of thousands of distinct CDR3 sequences, roughly 13% detected once. This receptor was taken from a girl aged 2-10 years with congenital amegakaryocytic thrombocytopenia, due to receive a stem cell transplant. The sequenced sample was PBMCs, obtained before TCRalphabeta/CD19-depleted stem cell transplant. This chain joins TRBV20-1 and TRBJ2-2, with a tentative D call TRBD1 (7 bases). CDR3 nucleotide sequence: TGCAGTGCTAGAGATCGGAGGGACAGCCGCACCGGGGAGCTGTTTTTT. Translating it yields CSARDRRDSRTGELFF.